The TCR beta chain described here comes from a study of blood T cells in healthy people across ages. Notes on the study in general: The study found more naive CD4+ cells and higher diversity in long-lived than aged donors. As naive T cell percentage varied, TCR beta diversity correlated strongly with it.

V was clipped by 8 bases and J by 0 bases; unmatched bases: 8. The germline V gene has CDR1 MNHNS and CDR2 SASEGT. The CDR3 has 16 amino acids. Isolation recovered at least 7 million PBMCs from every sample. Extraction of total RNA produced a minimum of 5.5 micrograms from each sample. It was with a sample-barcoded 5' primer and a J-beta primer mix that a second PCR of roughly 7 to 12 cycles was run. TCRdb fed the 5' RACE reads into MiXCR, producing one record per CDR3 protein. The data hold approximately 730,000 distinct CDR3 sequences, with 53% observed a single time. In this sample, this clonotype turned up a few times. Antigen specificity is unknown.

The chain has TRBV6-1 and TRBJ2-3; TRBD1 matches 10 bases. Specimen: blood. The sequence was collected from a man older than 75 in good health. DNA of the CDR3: TGTGCCAGCCGACTGCCGGGACAGGGGAGCACAGATACGCAGTATTTT. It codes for CASRLPGQGSTDTQYF.